The clone carrying this T cell receptor beta chain came up a few times. The antigen remains undetermined. This sample was included in a study of PD-1 blockade in mismatch repair-deficient tumors. Study as a whole: Patients had roughly twelve mismatch repair-deficient cancer types, all previously treated and progressing. The study, taken as a whole, reports: After pembrolizumab, tumor-resident clones rose rapidly, then generally contracted before radiologic responses.

The germline V gene has CDR1 PRHDT and CDR2 FYEKMQ (reference sequence). CDR3 length: 16 amino acids. The V end lost 5 bases, the J end lost 2 bases, and 13 bases lay between the germline ends. Using immunoSEQ multiplex PCR, the repertoire was profiled, and TCRdb retains in-frame clones only, with some absent. This sample has tens of thousands of clones; roughly 80% occur once, and the top ten carry roughly 6%. This TCR came from an adult with mismatch repair-deficient cancer. This material consisted of peripheral blood, taken 44 weeks after starting pembrolizumab. The V gene is TRBV13, the J gene TRBJ2-6, with a possible D match to TRBD1 (5 bases). The CDR3 DNA is TGTGCCAGCAGCCTACAGGATCCTGCTGGGGCCAACGTCCTGACTTTC. Its protein product is CASSLQDPAGANVLTF.